These T cell receptor beta chains were read from a single sample in a study of CD8+ T cells in alopecia areata. Profiled with immunoSEQ multiplex PCR; TCRdb holds only in-frame clones, not every one. The sample gives about 180,000 clones, 51% of which show up once; around 10% is in the top ten. The sample here was CD8+ T cells sorted from blood, taken at roughly week 53, from a patient treated with tofacitinib. These receptors were obtained from a human donor with alopecia areata. CDR3s include the opening cysteine and the closing phenylalanine or tryptophan. D genes are given only for firm matches. Clone size is not always given. Where it is, it says once, few, many or a class for expanded clones.

v_call	j_call	d_call	cdr3_length	clone_size	cdr3_aa	cdr3_nt
TRBV13	TRBJ2-1	-	13	-	CASSLAGLPEQFF	TGTGCCAGCAGCCTTGCGGGATTACCTGAGCAGTTCTTC
TRBV6-6	TRBJ2-2	-	15	few	CASRQQGYSAGELFF	TGTGCCAGCAGACAACAGGGCTACTCCGCCGGGGAGCTGTTTTTT
TRBV19	TRBJ2-7	-	14	-	CASSAVGGSYEQYF	TGTGCCAGTAGTGCGGTGGGGGGCTCCTACGAGCAGTACTTC
TRBV10-3	TRBJ2-1	TRBD2	12	-	CAIRELAGEQFF	TGTGCCATCAGGGAACTAGCGGGTGAGCAGTTCTTC
TRBV30	TRBJ2-1	-	14	-	CASEGQSSYNEQFF	TGTGCCTCGGAGGGACAGAGCTCCTACAATGAGCAGTTCTTC
TRBV7-8	TRBJ2-5	TRBD1	15	-	CASSTRQGKQETQYF	TGTGCCAGCAGCACTCGACAGGGGAAGCAAGAGACCCAGTACTTC
TRBV30	TRBJ2-7	-	14	-	CAWRLGQGYYEQYF	TGTGCCTGGAGGTTGGGGCAGGGTTACTACGAGCAGTACTTC
TRBV6-5	TRBJ2-5	-	13	-	CASRRSMGETQYF	TGTGCCAGCAGACGAAGTATGGGAGAGACCCAGTACTTC
TRBV19	TRBJ1-2	-	14	-	CASSDTGSRDGYTF	TGTGCCAGTAGCGACACAGGCTCCCGGGATGGCTACACCTTC
TRBV4-2	TRBJ2-7	-	13	-	CASSQGTDYEQYF	TGTGCCAGCAGCCAAGGGACAGACTACGAGCAGTACTTC
TRBV20-1	TRBJ1-1	-	11	once	CSATGQSEAFF	TGCAGTGCGACCGGACAGAGTGAAGCTTTCTTT
TRBV9	TRBJ2-7	-	13	-	CASSGSDGVEQYF	TGTGCCAGCTCCGGATCGGACGGAGTGGAGCAGTACTTC
TRBV30	TRBJ2-7	-	13	-	CAWSMSGTYEQYF	TGTGCCTGGAGTATGTCAGGGACCTACGAGCAGTACTTC
TRBV27	TRBJ2-5	TRBD2	14	few	CASSPGTRGETQYF	TGTGCCAGCAGTCCCGGGACTAGGGGAGAGACCCAGTACTTC
TRBV12-5	TRBJ2-1	-	15	few	CASGKRSVRENEQFF	TGTGCTAGTGGAAAGCGGTCTGTTCGCGAAAATGAGCAGTTCTTC
TRBV11-2	TRBJ2-7	-	14	few	CASSLAVRAYEQYF	TGTGCCAGCAGCTTAGCGGTCAGAGCCTACGAGCAGTACTTC
TRBV9	TRBJ1-5	-	14	-	CASNEMGGTQPQHF	TGTGCCAGCAACGAAATGGGGGGAACTCAGCCCCAGCATTTT
TRBV28	TRBJ2-7	-	13	-	CASSLFQGGEQYF	TGTGCCAGCAGTTTATTCCAGGGTGGAGAGCAGTACTTC
TRBV15	TRBJ2-5	TRBD2	13	-	CATSMGGARTQYF	TGTGCCACCAGCATGGGAGGGGCGAGGACCCAGTACTTC
TRBV7-9	TRBJ2-7	-	16	few	CASSPGRNLNPYEQYF	TGTGCCAGCTCCCCGGGACGCAACCTTAACCCCTACGAGCAGTACTTC
TRBV7-3	TRBJ2-7	-	14	-	CASSLIAGSYEQYF	TGTGCCAGCAGCTTAATCGCAGGTTCATACGAGCAGTACTTC
TRBV7-6	TRBJ1-4	-	14	-	CASSPLGLLEKLFF	TGTGCCAGCAGCCCCCTTGGACTGTTGGAAAAACTGTTTTTT
TRBV4-1	TRBJ2-1	TRBD2	14	few	CASSPLAGNNEQFF	TGCGCCAGCAGTCCCTTAGCGGGAAACAATGAGCAGTTCTTC
TRBV5-6	TRBJ2-3	-	18	once	CASSLATTGRDTTDTQYF	TGTGCCAGCAGCTTGGCCACGACAGGGCGGGATACCACAGATACGCAGTATTTT
TRBV7-2	TRBJ2-3	TRBD1	16	few	CASSPGTGWGTDTQYF	TGTGCCAGCAGCCCGGGGACAGGTTGGGGCACAGATACGCAGTATTTT
TRBV18	TRBJ2-3	-	12	-	CASSPLSDTQYF	TGTGCCAGCTCACCACTCTCAGATACGCAGTATTTT
TRBV15	TRBJ2-7	-	15	-	CATSEGTANSYEQYF	TGTGCCACCAGCGAGGGTACAGCGAACTCCTACGAGCAGTACTTC
TRBV13	TRBJ2-1	TRBD1	16	-	CASSPAGTGGHNEQFF	TGTGCCAGCAGCCCTGCCGGGACAGGGGGCCACAATGAGCAGTTCTTC
TRBV4-2	TRBJ2-4	TRBD1	14	-	CASSQTQGALIQYF	TGTGCCAGCAGCCAAACACAGGGGGCTCTCATTCAGTACTTC
TRBV5-5	TRBJ1-2	TRBD1	11	once	CASSSTGGYTF	TGTGCCAGCAGCTCGACAGGGGGCTACACCTTC
TRBV5-6	TRBJ2-7	-	13	few	CASSYDSSYEQYF	TGTGCCAGCAGCTACGACAGCTCCTACGAGCAGTACTTC
TRBV30	TRBJ2-1	-	14	few	CAWKAGTVYNEQFF	TGTGCCTGGAAGGCAGGTACAGTCTACAATGAGCAGTTCTTC
TRBV5-1	TRBJ1-1	-	15	-	CASSLAVTGNTEAFF	TGCGCCAGCAGCTTGGCCGTAACAGGGAACACTGAAGCTTTCTTT
TRBV5-1	TRBJ1-1	-	16	once	CASSLSTTGMNTEAFF	TGCGCCAGCAGCTTGTCGACTACAGGCATGAACACTGAAGCTTTCTTT
TRBV29-1	TRBJ2-7	-	12	-	CSVEKDTFEQYF	TGCAGCGTTGAAAAGGACACTTTCGAGCAGTACTTC
TRBV6-6	TRBJ1-2	TRBD1	11	-	CASSPGGAKTF	TGTGCCAGCAGCCCAGGGGGCGCGAAGACCTTC
TRBV7-8	TRBJ2-1	-	16	-	CASSLFRQSSYNEQFF	TGTGCCAGCAGCTTATTTCGTCAGAGCTCCTACAATGAGCAGTTCTTC
TRBV9	TRBJ1-6	TRBD1	16	once	CASSPQVGTGPSPLHF	TGTGCCAGCAGCCCCCAAGTAGGGACAGGGCCCTCACCCCTCCACTTT
TRBV15	TRBJ2-5	-	14	few	CATSTQWGEETQYF	TGTGCCACCAGCACTCAGTGGGGCGAAGAGACCCAGTACTTC
TRBV29-1	TRBJ1-1	-	14	few	CSVEEVGLSIEAFF	TGCAGCGTTGAAGAGGTAGGGCTCAGCATTGAAGCTTTCTTT
TRBV29-1	TRBJ1-1	TRBD1	13	-	CSVGWTGATEAFF	TGCAGCGTTGGTTGGACAGGGGCCACTGAAGCTTTCTTT
TRBV30	TRBJ1-2	-	13	-	CASSPSKNYGYTF	TGTGCCTCCAGCCCTTCAAAAAACTATGGCTACACCTTC
TRBV27	TRBJ2-2	TRBD1	17	-	CASSLVEGTVNTGELFF	TGTGCCAGCAGTTTAGTGGAAGGGACAGTCAACACCGGGGAGCTGTTTTTT
TRBV4-2	TRBJ2-5	TRBD2	15	few	CASSQATSGGETQYF	TGTGCCAGCAGCCAGGCGACTAGCGGGGGAGAGACCCAGTACTTC
TRBV7-9	TRBJ2-1	-	13	-	CASSLGNFDEQFF	TGTGCCAGCAGCTTAGGCAACTTCGATGAGCAGTTCTTC
TRBV27	TRBJ2-7	TRBD1	14	few	CASSPGQGLYEQYF	TGTGCCAGCAGCCCGGGACAGGGCCTCTACGAGCAGTACTTC
TRBV7-9	TRBJ1-2	TRBD1	14	-	CASSHDREVSGYTF	TGTGCCAGCAGCCACGACAGGGAAGTTAGTGGCTACACCTTC
TRBV4-1	TRBJ2-7	-	14	few	CASSQVGVDYEQYF	TGCGCCAGCAGCCAGGTTGGGGTAGACTACGAGCAGTACTTC
TRBV5-1	TRBJ2-7	TRBD1	16	-	CASSLGQGLLDYEQYF	TGCGCCAGCAGCTTAGGACAGGGTTTGTTGGACTACGAGCAGTACTTC
TRBV5-4	TRBJ2-3	-	14	-	CASSFDFSTDTQYF	TGTGCCAGCAGCTTTGACTTTAGCACAGATACGCAGTATTTT
TRBV25-1	TRBJ1-6	-	14	-	CASSEYGRNSPLHF	TGTGCCAGCAGTGAATACGGGAGGAATTCACCCCTCCACTTT
TRBV6-1	TRBJ1-2	-	14	-	CASSEGGIGYGYTF	TGTGCCAGCAGTGAAGGGGGAATCGGCTATGGCTACACCTTC
TRBV30	TRBJ1-3	-	13	-	CAWSVSHGATIYF	TGTGCCTGGAGTGTATCCCACGGAGCTACCATATATTTT
TRBV7-8	TRBJ2-7	-	13	-	CASTAEERVEQYF	TGTGCCAGCACCGCTGAAGAGAGAGTCGAGCAGTACTTC
TRBV5-6	TRBJ2-3	TRBD2	16	few	CASSSGTSGEPDTQYF	TGTGCCAGCAGCTCGGGGACTAGCGGGGAACCAGATACGCAGTATTTT
TRBV5-1	TRBJ1-1	TRBD1	16	-	CASSLEGQGASTEAFF	TGCGCCAGCAGCTTGGAAGGACAGGGGGCGAGCACTGAAGCTTTCTTT
TRBV9	TRBJ1-1	-	13	-	CASGELVNTEAFF	TGTGCCAGTGGGGAACTGGTGAACACTGAAGCTTTCTTT